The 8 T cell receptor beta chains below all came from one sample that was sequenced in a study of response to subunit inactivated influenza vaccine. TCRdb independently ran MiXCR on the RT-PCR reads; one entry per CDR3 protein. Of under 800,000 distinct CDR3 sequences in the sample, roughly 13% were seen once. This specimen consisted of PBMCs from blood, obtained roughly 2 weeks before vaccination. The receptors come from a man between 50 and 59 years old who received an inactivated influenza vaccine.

The CDR3 coding sequence is TGCGCCAGCAACGTCGGGACACCTACTTACAATGAGCAGTTCTTC. Its protein is CASNVGTPTYNEQFF. The chain employs TRBV5-1 and TRBJ2-1; weak D call: TRBD1 (6 bases). Germline CDR1 is SGHRS and CDR2 is YFSETQ. V was cut by 6 bases and J by 4 bases, with 17 bases left in between. The CDR3 has 15 amino acids.

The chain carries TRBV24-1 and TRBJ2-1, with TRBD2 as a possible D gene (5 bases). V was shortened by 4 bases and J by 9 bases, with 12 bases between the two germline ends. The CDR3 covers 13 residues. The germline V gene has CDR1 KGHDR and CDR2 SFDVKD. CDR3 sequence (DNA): TGTGCCACCAGTGAAGTGGGAGTCGGTGAGCAGTTCTTC. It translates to CATSEVGVGEQFF.

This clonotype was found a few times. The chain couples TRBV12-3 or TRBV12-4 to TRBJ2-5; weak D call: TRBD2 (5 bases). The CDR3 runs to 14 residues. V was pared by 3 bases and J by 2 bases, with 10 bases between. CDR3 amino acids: CASSFLPGQETQYF. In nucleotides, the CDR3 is TGTGCCAGCAGTTTTCTCCCGGGGCAAGAGACCCAGTACTTC.

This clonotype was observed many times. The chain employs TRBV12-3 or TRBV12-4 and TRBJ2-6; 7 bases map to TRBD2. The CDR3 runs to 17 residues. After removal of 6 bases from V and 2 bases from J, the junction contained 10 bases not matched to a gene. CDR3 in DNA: TGTGCCAGCAGACGTCGGGGGGTAAGGGCTGGGGCCAACGTCCTGACTTTC. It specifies CASRRRGVRAGANVLTF.

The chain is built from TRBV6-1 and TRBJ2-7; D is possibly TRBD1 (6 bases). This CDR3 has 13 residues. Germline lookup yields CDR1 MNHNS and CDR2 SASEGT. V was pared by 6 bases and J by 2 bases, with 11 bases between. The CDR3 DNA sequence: TGTGCCAGCAGGGCAGGGGTTGCCTACGAGCAGTACTTC. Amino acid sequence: CASRAGVAYEQYF.

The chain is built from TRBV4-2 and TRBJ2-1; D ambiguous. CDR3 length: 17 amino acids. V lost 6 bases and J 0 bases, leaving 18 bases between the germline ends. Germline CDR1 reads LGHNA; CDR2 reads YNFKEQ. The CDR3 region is CASRSPLWRSSYNEQFF. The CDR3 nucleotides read TGTGCCAGCAGATCCCCCTTGTGGCGGAGCTCCTACAATGAGCAGTTCTTC.

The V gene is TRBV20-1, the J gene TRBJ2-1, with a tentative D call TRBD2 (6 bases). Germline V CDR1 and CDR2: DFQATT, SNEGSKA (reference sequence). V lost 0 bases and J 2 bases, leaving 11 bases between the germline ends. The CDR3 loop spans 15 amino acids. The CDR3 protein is CSARDPRRAYNEQFF. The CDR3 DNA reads TGCAGTGCTAGAGATCCGCGGAGGGCCTACAATGAGCAGTTCTTC.

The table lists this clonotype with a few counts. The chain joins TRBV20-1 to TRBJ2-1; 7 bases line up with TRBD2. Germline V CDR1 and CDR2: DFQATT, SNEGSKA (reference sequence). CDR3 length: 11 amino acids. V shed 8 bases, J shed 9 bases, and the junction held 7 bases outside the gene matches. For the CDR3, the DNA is TGCAGTTCCCGATGGGGGGGTGAGCAGTTCTTC. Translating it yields CSSRWGGEQFF.